These 22 T cell receptor beta chains came from one sample sequenced in a study of post-analysis software for immune sequencing data. Study-level findings and limits: In patients, TRBV5-6, TRBV5-1 and TRBV20-1 belonged to about five TRBV segments found more frequently than in controls.

These TCRs are of unknown antigen specificity. Built from TCR beta cDNA, the libraries had unique molecular identifiers in them. TCRdb independently ran MiXCR on the PCR reads; one entry per CDR3 protein. The profile covers roughly 580,000 distinct CDR3 sequences, with 40% to 50% appearing a single time and about 1.8% taken by the ten largest. Sequencing was done on a sample of blood. The receptors were gathered from a girl aged 10-17 years with multiple sclerosis.

V gene TRBV29-1 combines with J gene TRBJ2-2; 11 bases match TRBD2. The CDR3 length is 15 residues. The germline CDR1 and CDR2 sequences are SQVTM and ANQGSEA. The J segment lost 8 bases and the V segment lost 4 bases, leaving 9 bases of the junction unmatched. The CDR3 spells CSVATSGSSMGELFF. The CDR3 DNA reads TGCAGCGTTGCCACTAGCGGGAGTTCGATGGGGGAGCTGTTTTTT.

This chain connects TRBV2 to TRBJ2-1, with 8 bases aligning to TRBD2. The ends lost 3 bases at V and 9 bases at J; junction bases unmatched: 10. The germline V gene has CDR1 SNHLY and CDR2 FYNNEI. The CDR3 runs 15 residues. The CDR3 loop reads CASSEQGLGGGEQFF. Written as DNA, the CDR3 is TGTGCCAGCAGTGAGCAGGGACTAGGGGGTGGTGAGCAGTTCTTC.

The chain carries TRBV11-2 and TRBJ2-1, with D perhaps being TRBD1 or TRBD2 (5 bases each). CDR1 and CDR2 from the germline V gene are SGHAT and FQNNGV. Between the trimmed V and J ends, which lost 1 base and 10 bases, there was a span of 23 bases. The CDR3 has 17 residues. CDR3 nucleotide sequence: TGTGCCAGCAGCTTAGTCGGTTGGCCCCGGGACCTCTACGAGCAGTTCTTC. This sequence encodes CASSLVGWPRDLYEQFF.

The genes are TRBV12-3 or TRBV12-4 and TRBJ2-7; D might be TRBD1 or TRBD2, each matching 5 bases. V was cut by 0 bases and J by 2 bases, with 11 bases left in between. CDR3 length: 15 amino acids. The CDR3 sequence is CASSLAVGRAYEQYF. The DNA for the CDR3 is TGTGCCAGCAGTTTAGCGGTGGGACGGGCCTACGAGCAGTACTTC.

The V and J genes are TRBV29-1 and TRBJ2-7; no definite D call. Looked up from germline, CDR1 is SQVTM and CDR2 is ANQGSEA. This CDR3 is built from 13 residues. V lost 4 bases and J 5 bases, leaving 15 bases between the germline ends. CDR3 loop: CSVADSARNEQYF. The CDR3 coding sequence is TGCAGCGTTGCTGACTCTGCAAGGAACGAGCAGTACTTC.

The V and J genes are TRBV3-1 and TRBJ2-1; either TRBD1 or TRBD2 may fit D (5 bases each). The CDR3 has 14 amino acids. Per germline, CDR1 LGHDT and CDR2 YNNKEL (reference sequence). V was pared by 4 bases and J by 5 bases, with 12 bases between. This CDR3 reads CASSPRGSHNEQFF. The CDR3 DNA sequence: TGTGCCAGCAGCCCTCGGGGCAGCCACAATGAGCAGTTCTTC.

The V and J genes are TRBV28 and TRBJ2-3; D might be TRBD2 (6 bases). V lost 5 bases to trimming and J lost 8 bases, with 11 bases between them. CDR1 MDHEN and CDR2 SYDVKM come from the germline V gene. The CDR3 has 12 amino acids. CDR3 coding DNA: TGTGCCAGCAGTGGAGGGAGGACTACGCAGTATTTT. It specifies CASSGGRTTQYF. Full variable domain (missing parts from reference TRBV28 and TRBJ2-3): DVKVTQSSRYLVKRTGEKVFLECVQDMDHENMFWYRQDPGLGLRLIYFSYDVKMKEKGDIPEGYSVSREKKERFSLILESASTNQTSMYLCASSGGRTTQYFGPGTRLTVL.

This clonotype was found a few times. This rearrangement joins TRBV7-8 to TRBJ2-1; TRBD1 matches 8 bases. The CDR3 consists of 13 residues. Trimming at V came to 5 bases and at J to 15 bases, leaving 12 bases not matched to a gene. Germline V gene sequence: CDR1 SGHVS, CDR2 FQNEAQ. CDR3 sequence (DNA): TGTGCCAGCAGCGAGCGAAACCGGGACAGGTGGTTCTTC. Residues: CASSERNRDRWFF.

V and J are TRBV15 and TRBJ2-1; 8 bases match TRBD2. CDR3 length: 16 residues. Germline-derived CDR1 and CDR2 are LNHNV and YYDKDF (reference sequence). V trimming: 1 base; J trimming: 3 bases; junction bases outside the gene matches: 5. The CDR3 loop reads CATSRGVAGSYNEQFF. In nucleotides, the CDR3 is TGTGCCACCAGCAGAGGGGTAGCGGGGAGCTACAATGAGCAGTTCTTC. Based on the CDR3 plus reference TRBV15 and TRBJ2-1, the full variable domain is DAMVIQNPRYQVTQFGKPVTLSCSQTLNHNVMYWYQQKSSQAPKLLFHYYDKDFNNEADTPDNFQSRRPNTSFCFLDIRSPGLGDTAMYLCATSRGVAGSYNEQFFGPGTRLTVL.

The chain carries TRBV12-3 or TRBV12-4 and TRBJ2-7; 9 bases line up with TRBD1. Losses at the gene ends were 8 bases for V and 6 bases for J; bases not matched to a gene: 8. CDR3 length: 13 residues. CDR3 residues: CASRDRESGEQYF. DNA for the CDR3: TGTGCCAGCCGGGACAGGGAGTCTGGCGAGCAGTACTTC.

This chain links TRBV24-1 with TRBJ2-3; 7 nucleotides align to TRBD1. The V and J ends lost 2 bases and 5 bases, in that order; junction bases with no gene match: 6. Germline CDR1 is KGHDR and CDR2 is SFDVKD. The CDR3 covers 15 residues. The CDR3 DNA is TGTGCCACCAGTGATTGGCGGCAGGGGGAAGATACGCAGTATTTT. This codes for CATSDWRQGEDTQYF.

The V gene is TRBV15, the J gene TRBJ1-2; D ambiguous. Germline V gene lookup returns CDR1 LNHNV and CDR2 YYDKDF (reference sequence). The CDR3 is made up of 13 amino acids. The V and J ends lost 5 bases and 0 bases respectively, with 7 bases between them. The CDR3 protein is CATSDAPNYGYTF. The CDR3 coding sequence is TGTGCCACCAGCGATGCCCCTAACTATGGCTACACCTTC.

This clonotype was counted a few times. V and J are TRBV24-1 and TRBJ2-1; maybe TRBD2 (5 bases). The CDR3 totals 13 residues. Germline V CDR1 and CDR2: KGHDR, SFDVKD. Trimming shortened V by 6 bases and J by 5 bases, and 10 bases separated the two germline ends. DNA of the CDR3: TGTGCCACCAGTTACGGAGCGGACAATGAGCAGTTCTTC. Protein: CATSYGADNEQFF.

On this clonotype: At one end the junction does not follow the germline gene, possibly because of a read error. The genes are TRBV14 and TRBJ1-6; tentative D call: TRBD1 (5 bases). Looked up from germline, CDR1 is SGHDN and CDR2 is FVKESK. The CDR3 runs 13 residues. The CDR3 is CASSQAQGSPPHF. CDR3 DNA sequence: TGTGCCAGCAGCCAAGCTCAGGGATCACCCCCCCACTTT.

This chain connects TRBV20-1 to TRBJ1-5; D is undetermined. Germline V lookup: CDR1 DFQATT, CDR2 SNEGSKA (reference sequence). The CDR3 extends over 15 amino acids. Trimming took 0 bases from V and 2 from J, leaving 11 bases between them. The CDR3 DNA is TGCAGTGCTAGAGATGAGGGTAGGGGCAATCAGCCCCAGCATTTT. This codes for CSARDEGRGNQPQHF.

The chain is built from TRBV5-4 and TRBJ2-1; D gene ambiguous. Germline V gives CDR1 SGHNT, CDR2 YYREEE (reference sequence). The CDR3 consists of 12 residues. The V end was cut by 3 bases, the J end by 7 bases, with 8 bases between. The CDR3 protein is CASSSRSNEQFF. CDR3 nucleotides: TGTGCCAGCAGCTCCCGTTCGAATGAGCAGTTCTTC.

With regard to this clonotype: A much more abundant neighbour one base away suggests this may be a read error. The chain employs TRBV3-1 and TRBJ1-2; possible D gene TRBD1, 5 bases. CDR1 LGHDT and CDR2 YNNKEL come from the germline V gene (reference sequence). The CDR3 runs 16 residues. The CDR3 sequence is CASSQGGEIANSGYTF. The CDR3 DNA is TGTGCCAGCAGCCAAGGGGGGGAGATAGCTAACTCTGGCTACACCTTC.

This clonotype was seen a single time. This chain connects TRBV2 to TRBJ2-5, with 15 bases matching TRBD2. Per the germline V gene, CDR1 is SNHLY and CDR2 is FYNNEI. The trim removed 6 bases at V and 3 bases at J, leaving 8 bases unmatched. The CDR3 covers 17 residues. This CDR3 reads CASSRTSGRDNKETQYF. DNA of the CDR3: TGTGCCAGCAGCCGGACTAGCGGGAGGGACAACAAAGAGACCCAGTACTTC.

The chain is built from TRBV18 and TRBJ2-4, with D unclear. Germline V CDR1 and CDR2: KGHSH, LQKENI. Trimming cost V 0 bases and J 0 bases, with 3 bases left between them. The CDR3 runs to 14 residues. The CDR3 bases are TGTGCCAGCTCACCACCGGTAGCCAAAAACATTCAGTACTTC. This codes for CASSPPVAKNIQYF.

This clonotype was picked up a small number of times. This CDR3 reads CASSPRTSTDTQYF. The CDR3 bases are TGTGCCAGCAGCCCTCGAACTAGCACAGATACGCAGTATTTT. This chain connects TRBV12-3 or TRBV12-4 to TRBJ2-3; D is ambiguous. V dropped 6 bases and J dropped 0 bases, with 10 bases sitting between them. The CDR3 is 14 residues long.

This clonotype was counted between two and nine times. V and J are TRBV7-6 and TRBJ2-1, with D possibly called TRBD1 or TRBD2 (7 bases each). The DNA end is more similar to TRBJ2-7, so the J call may be wrong. Germline-derived CDR1 and CDR2 are SGHVS and FNYEAQ. This CDR3 is built from 17 residues. Here the CDR3 reads CASSPGGRGLSYNEQYF. CDR3 DNA: TGTGCCAGCAGCCCGGGGGGAAGGGGGCTTTCCTACAATGAGCAGTACTTC.

This clonotype has only a few counts. This chain connects TRBV10-3 to TRBJ2-3; D gene unclear. Germline V lookup: CDR1 ENHRY, CDR2 SYGVKD. This CDR3 region has 11 residues. V lost 6 bases and J 6 bases, leaving 7 bases between the germline ends. The CDR3 is CAISFGDTQYF. The CDR3 region has the DNA TGTGCCATCAGCTTTGGTGATACGCAGTATTTT.